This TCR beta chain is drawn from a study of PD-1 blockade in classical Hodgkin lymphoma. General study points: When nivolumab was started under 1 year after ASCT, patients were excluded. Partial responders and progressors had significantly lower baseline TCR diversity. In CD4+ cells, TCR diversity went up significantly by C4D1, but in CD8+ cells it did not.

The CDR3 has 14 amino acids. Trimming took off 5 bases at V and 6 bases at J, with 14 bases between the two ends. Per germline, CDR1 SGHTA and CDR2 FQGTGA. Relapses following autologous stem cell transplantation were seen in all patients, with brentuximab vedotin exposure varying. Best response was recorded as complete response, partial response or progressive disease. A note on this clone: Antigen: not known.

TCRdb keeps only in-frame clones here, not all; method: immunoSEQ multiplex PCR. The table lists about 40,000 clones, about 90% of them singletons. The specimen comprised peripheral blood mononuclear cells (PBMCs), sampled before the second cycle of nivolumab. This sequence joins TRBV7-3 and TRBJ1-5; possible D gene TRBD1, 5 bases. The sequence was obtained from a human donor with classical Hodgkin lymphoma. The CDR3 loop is CASSPAGGGQPQHF. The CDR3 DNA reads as TGTGCCAGCAGCCCAGCGGGGGGGGGTCAGCCCCAGCATTTT.